These T cell receptor beta chains were read from a single sample in a study of blood T cells in healthy people across ages. TCRdb reprocessed the 5' RACE reads via MiXCR and lists one record per CDR3 protein. The data hold 1.5 million to 2 million distinct CDR3 sequences, with about 50% observed a single time. The material sequenced was blood. These TCRs come from a woman in her thirties or forties in good health. The CDR3 runs from the conserved cysteine through the conserved F or W. Each record gives: V gene, J gene, clone size, D gene, CDR3 protein, CDR3 DNA. D genes are given only for firm matches. The listing skips clone size in some rows; elsewhere it reads once, few, many or a size class.

v_call: TRBV6-6
j_call: TRBJ2-3
clone_size: few
d_call: TRBD2
cdr3_aa: CATRGGTPSTDTQYF
cdr3_nt: TGTGCCACCCGCGGGGGAACACCTAGCACAGATACGCAGTATTTT

v_call: TRBV27
j_call: TRBJ1-2
clone_size: few
d_call: NA
cdr3_aa: CASSSRGYTNYGYTF
cdr3_nt: TGTGCCAGCAGTTCAAGAGGTTATACTAACTATGGCTACACCTTC

v_call: TRBV7-2
j_call: TRBJ1-1
clone_size: NA
d_call: NA
cdr3_aa: CASSPRRGFSEAFF
cdr3_nt: TGTGCCAGCAGCCCCCGTCGGGGTTTCTCGGAAGCTTTCTTT

v_call: TRBV12-3/TRBV12-4
j_call: TRBJ1-5
clone_size: NA
d_call: NA
cdr3_aa: CASSYKDDQPQHF
cdr3_nt: TGTGCCAGCAGTTACAAAGACGATCAGCCCCAGCATTTT

v_call: TRBV7-2
j_call: TRBJ2-3
clone_size: NA
d_call: NA
cdr3_aa: CASNTLVLGPEGTQYF
cdr3_nt: TGTGCCAGCAACACACTAGTTCTGGGACCTGAGGGTACGCAGTATTTT

v_call: TRBV9
j_call: TRBJ2-6
clone_size: NA
d_call: NA
cdr3_aa: CASKGSQISGANVLTF
cdr3_nt: TGTGCCAGCAAGGGCTCACAAATCTCTGGGGCCAACGTCCTGACTTTC

v_call: TRBV7-2
j_call: TRBJ2-1
clone_size: NA
d_call: TRBD2
cdr3_aa: CASSSHLAGFTYNEQFF
cdr3_nt: TGTGCCAGCAGCTCTCATTTAGCGGGGTTTACCTACAATGAGCAGTTCTTC

v_call: TRBV7-2
j_call: TRBJ2-2
clone_size: NA
d_call: TRBD2
cdr3_aa: CASRLGGLAEPTGELFF
cdr3_nt: TGTGCCAGCAGATTGGGGGGACTAGCGGAACCCACCGGGGAGCTGTTTTTT

v_call: TRBV4-1
j_call: TRBJ1-2
clone_size: NA
d_call: TRBD1
cdr3_aa: CASSQDPQGAYGYTF
cdr3_nt: TGCGCCAGCAGCCAAGACCCACAGGGGGCCTATGGCTACACCTTC

v_call: TRBV7-9
j_call: TRBJ2-7
clone_size: NA
d_call: NA
cdr3_aa: CASRGARAHYEQYF
cdr3_nt: TGTGCCAGCAGAGGTGCGAGGGCGCACTACGAGCAGTACTTC